Listed here are 32 T cell receptor beta chains from one sample, sequenced in a study of T cell responses to AZD1222 COVID-19 vaccine. Using immunoSEQ multiplex PCR, the repertoire was profiled, and TCRdb retains in-frame clones only, with some absent. The sample lists 84,000 or so clones, around 87% occurring once. The sequenced sample was peripheral blood, obtained on day 0 of AZD1222 vaccination. The receptors were gathered from an adult in good health.

This chain links TRBV28 with TRBJ1-6; 7 bases line up with TRBD1. V was clipped by 10 bases and J by 7 bases; unmatched bases: 7. The CDR3 contains 13 residues. CDR1 is MDHEN and CDR2 is SYDVKM in the germline V gene. The DNA for the CDR3 is TGTGCCACGACTTCAGGGGGAAATTCACCCCTCCACTTT. Protein product: CATTSGGNSPLHF.

V is TRBV6-5 and J is TRBJ2-7; 8 nucleotides agree with TRBD1. The germline CDR1 and CDR2 sequences are MNHEY and SVGAGI. This CDR3 has 16 residues. Trimming removed 0 bases from V and 2 bases from J; junction bases left unmatched: 6. CDR3 loop: CASSYSGQGAAYEQYF. CDR3 coding DNA: TGTGCCAGCAGTTACTCGGGCCAGGGGGCAGCCTACGAGCAGTACTTC.

The CDR3 loop reads CASSGTGTEAFF. The CDR3 coding sequence is TGTGCCAGCAGTGGGACGGGCACTGAAGCTTTCTTT. J is TRBJ1-1 and V is TRBV6-6; D may be TRBD1 (5 bases). Germline V gene data show CDR1 as MNHNY and CDR2 as SVGAGI (reference sequence). V was shortened by 5 bases and J by 4 bases, with 8 bases between the two germline ends. This CDR3 comprises 12 residues.

The rearrangement uses TRBV5-1 and TRBJ2-1; 7 nucleotides align to TRBD2. Germline lookup yields CDR1 SGHRS and CDR2 YFSETQ. CDR3 length equals 17 residues. The V and J ends lost 3 bases and 0 bases, in that order; junction bases with no gene match: 9. The CDR3 is CASSWRGRVSSYNEQFF. CDR3 coding DNA: TGCGCCAGCAGCTGGCGGGGGAGGGTAAGCTCCTACAATGAGCAGTTCTTC.

The chain has TRBV15 and TRBJ2-1; tentative D call: TRBD1 (8 bases). This CDR3 comprises 14 residues. The germline gives CDR1 LNHNV, CDR2 YYDKDF (reference sequence). V lost 3 bases, J lost 10 bases, and 16 bases lay in between. In nucleotides, the CDR3 is TGTGCCACCAGCAGGGGGGGGACAGGTCGAGAGCAGTTCTTC. Its translation is CATSRGGTGREQFF.

This clone was counted between two and nine times. The chain joins TRBV27 to TRBJ2-7, with 11 positions matching TRBD2. With V trimmed by 2 bases and J by 2 bases, 2 bases remained unmatched. This CDR3 has 15 amino acids. CDR1 MNHEY and CDR2 SMNVEV come from the germline V gene (reference sequence). The CDR3 here is CASSLLAGGTYEQYF. In DNA form, the CDR3 reads TGTGCCAGCAGTTTACTAGCGGGAGGTACCTACGAGCAGTACTTC.

The V and J genes are TRBV9 and TRBJ1-3, with D unresolved. Germline V gene sequence: CDR1 SGDLS, CDR2 YYNGEE. V gave up 0 bases and J gave up 3 bases, with 10 bases separating them. The CDR3 consists of 15 residues. The CDR3 here is CASSVEPDDGNTIYF. For the CDR3, the DNA is TGTGCCAGCAGCGTAGAGCCCGACGATGGAAACACCATATATTTT.

CDR3 region: CASSLDGQGMLNGYTF. The CDR3 DNA follows: TGCGCCAGCAGCTTGGATGGACAGGGTATGTTGAATGGCTACACCTTC. The chain couples TRBV5-1 to TRBJ1-2, with 8 bases lining up with TRBD1. CDR1 SGHRS and CDR2 YFSETQ come from the germline V gene. J lost 6 bases, V lost 0 bases, and 10 bases had no gene match. This CDR3 is 16 amino acids long.

The V gene is TRBV2, the J gene TRBJ1-6; 9 positions agree with TRBD1. Trimming cost V 6 bases and J 10 bases; bases outside gene matches: 25. Germline CDR1 reads SNHLY; CDR2 reads FYNNEI. The CDR3 has 20 amino acids. The CDR3 protein is CASSDLITGTGPAGGSPLHF. The DNA for the CDR3 is TGTGCCAGCAGCGACCTAATAACCGGGACAGGGCCAGCGGGGGGATCACCCCTCCACTTT.

V is TRBV24-1 and J is TRBJ1-4; D is ambiguous. Germline V CDR1 and CDR2: KGHDR, SFDVKD. V shed 7 bases and J shed 0 bases, with 8 bases lying between them. The CDR3 consists of 14 residues. In nucleotides, the CDR3 is TGTGCCACCAGCACAACTGCAACTAATGAAAAACTGTTTTTT. This translates into CATSTTATNEKLFF.

The rearrangement uses TRBV28 and TRBJ2-7, with D maybe TRBD1 (6 bases). The germline V gene encodes CDR1 MDHEN and CDR2 SYDVKM. Trimming cost V 3 bases and J 2 bases, with 11 bases left between them. The CDR3 length is 14 residues. CDR3 nucleotide sequence: TGTGCCAGCAGTTTGCGACAGGTTCCCTACGAGCAGTACTTC. Its protein is CASSLRQVPYEQYF. The full variable domain, completed using reference TRBV28 and TRBJ2-7, is DVKVTQSSRYLVKRTGEKVFLECVQDMDHENMFWYRQDPGLGLRLIYFSYDVKMKEKGDIPEGYSVSREKKERFSLILESASTNQTSMYLCASSLRQVPYEQYFGPGTRLTVT.

This clone is a singleton in its sample. The V call is TRBV7-2, the J call TRBJ2-3; 7 bases are a match to TRBD2. CDR3 size: 17 residues. V was pared by 5 bases and J by 0 bases, with 11 bases of the junction left unmatched. In germline, CDR1 is SGHTA, CDR2 FQGNSA. CDR3 amino acids: CASSDRGGAGSTDTQYF. The CDR3 DNA reads TGTGCCAGCAGCGACCGGGGTGGAGCGGGAAGCACAGATACGCAGTATTTT.

The chain joins TRBV7-8 to TRBJ1-2, with 8 bases that match TRBD1. This CDR3 contains 14 residues. The trim removed 0 bases at V and 7 bases at J, leaving 4 bases unmatched. The germline gives CDR1 SGHVS, CDR2 FQNEAQ. The CDR3 spells CASSLAGDRGGYTF. The CDR3 nucleotides are TGTGCCAGCAGCTTAGCGGGTGACAGGGGTGGCTACACCTTC.

V gene TRBV5-1 combines with J gene TRBJ2-5; no firm D call. CDR1 SGHRS and CDR2 YFSETQ come from the germline V gene. Trimming removed 5 bases from V and 5 bases from J, with 10 bases in between. The CDR3 is 12 residues long. In DNA, the CDR3 is TGCGCCAGCAGAGCGCTAGGGGAGACCCAGTACTTC. Protein: CASRALGETQYF.

The chain uses TRBV2 and TRBJ2-1; D is uncertain. Germline CDR1 is SNHLY and CDR2 is FYNNEI. CDR3 length equals 13 residues. Deletions cut 5 bases from V and 5 bases from J, with 10 bases between. In nucleotides, the CDR3 is TGTGCCAGCAGTCTGGACGCCCACAATGAGCAGTTCTTC. Amino acid sequence: CASSLDAHNEQFF.

This chain connects TRBV6-1 to TRBJ2-1; D gene uncertain. The CDR3 consists of 14 residues. With 2 bases removed from V and 10 bases from J, the gap between germline ends came to 15 bases. CDR1 and CDR2 from the germline V gene are MNHNS and SASEGT. DNA for the CDR3: TGTGCCAGCAGTGAACAATGGAGTGGATGGGAGCAGTTCTTC. It specifies CASSEQWSGWEQFF.

The gene calls are TRBV7-2 and TRBJ1-2, with a weak D call TRBD1 (6 bases). With 5 bases removed from V and 4 bases from J, the gap between germline ends came to 20 bases. Germline CDR1 SGHTA, CDR2 FQGNSA. The CDR3 runs 16 residues. This chain's CDR3 is CASSPRPGAQGYGYTF. CDR3 DNA sequence: TGTGCCAGCAGCCCACGTCCGGGGGCTCAGGGCTATGGCTACACCTTC.

Notes on this clone: Its ends do not fully match the called genes, so a read error is possible. The CDR3: CASSLALGLAGSSEQYF. CDR3 DNA sequence: TGTGCTAGCAGCTTAGCGTTGGGACTAGCGGGATCGAGCGAGCAGTACTTC. The chain couples TRBV7-7 to TRBJ2-7; TRBD2 matches at 13 bases. The germline gives CDR1 SSHAT, CDR2 FNYEAQ (reference sequence). The CDR3 sequence is 17 residues long.

The V gene is TRBV28, the J gene TRBJ2-3; D unresolved. Germline-derived CDR1 and CDR2 are MDHEN and SYDVKM. The CDR3 length is 13 residues. V lost 8 bases, J lost 1 base, and 10 bases lay in between. This chain's CDR3 is CASALPGTDTQYF. The CDR3, as DNA: TGTGCCAGCGCACTCCCGGGCACAGATACGCAGTATTTT.

This chain uses TRBV28 with TRBJ1-1, with D perhaps TRBD1 (6 bases). Trimming stripped 3 bases from V and 6 bases from J, with 17 bases between. The V gene's germline CDR1 is MDHEN and CDR2 SYDVKM. There are 15 residues in the CDR3. CDR3 DNA: TGTGCCAGCAGTTTGTTCCGGGGGCGCAGCGCTGAAGCTTTCTTT. This translates into CASSLFRGRSAEAFF. Together with reference TRBV28 and TRBJ1-1, the CDR3 gives the full variable domain: DVKVTQSSRYLVKRTGEKVFLECVQDMDHENMFWYRQDPGLGLRLIYFSYDVKMKEKGDIPEGYSVSREKKERFSLILESASTNQTSMYLCASSLFRGRSAEAFFGQGTRLTVV.

The gene calls are TRBV28 and TRBJ2-7, with TRBD1 as a possible D gene (6 bases). This CDR3 has 14 residues. Trimming left V 3 bases short and J 4 bases short, with 13 bases between. In germline, CDR1 is MDHEN, CDR2 SYDVKM. The CDR3 is CASSFGGGGYEQYF. CDR3 sequence (DNA): TGTGCCAGCAGTTTTGGGGGCGGCGGGTACGAGCAGTACTTC.

The chain carries TRBV7-2 and TRBJ2-5, with D possibly being TRBD1 (5 bases). The CDR3 is 14 residues long. The germline V gene has CDR1 SGHTA and CDR2 FQGNSA. The ends were cut back, 3 bases at V and 5 bases at J, with 13 bases in the middle. CDR3 residues: CASSFKGQGETQYF. DNA for the CDR3: TGTGCCAGCAGCTTTAAGGGGCAAGGGGAGACCCAGTACTTC.

The table lists this clone with a count of one. The CDR3 loop is CASSEPGTRSQETQYF. The CDR3 bases are TGTGCCAGCAGTGAACCAGGCACAAGGTCGCAAGAGACCCAGTACTTC. This chain connects TRBV6-1 to TRBJ2-5; D remains ambiguous. V was pared by 2 bases and J by 2 bases, with 15 bases between. The CDR3 consists of 16 residues. CDR1 MNHNS and CDR2 SASEGT come from the germline V gene.

The count of this clone is one. The chain carries TRBV4-1 and TRBJ2-5, with D maybe TRBD1 (5 bases). Germline-derived CDR1 and CDR2 are MGHRA and YSYEKL. With 3 bases removed from V and 1 base from J, the gap between germline ends came to 12 bases. The CDR3 extends over 15 amino acids. The CDR3 loop is CASSQTYQGQETQYF. Written as DNA, the CDR3 is TGCGCCAGCAGCCAGACGTATCAGGGCCAAGAGACCCAGTACTTC.

This chain joins TRBV9 and TRBJ2-5; D gene ambiguous. The CDR3 contains 14 residues. The germline V gene has CDR1 SGDLS and CDR2 YYNGEE. With 3 bases removed from V and 2 bases from J, the gap between germline ends came to 11 bases. Written as DNA, the CDR3 is TGTGCCAGCAGCGCGCGCGACTTACAAGAGACCCAGTACTTC. It translates to CASSARDLQETQYF.

This rearrangement joins TRBV5-6 to TRBJ1-1, with D unresolved. Trimming cost V 4 bases and J 0 bases, with 13 bases left between them. The CDR3 consists of 15 residues. CDR1 is SGHDT and CDR2 is YYEEEE in the germline V gene. The CDR3 DNA reads TGTGCCAGCAGCCCGACGGGCAGGATGAACACTGAAGCTTTCTTT. This encodes CASSPTGRMNTEAFF.

The CDR3 nucleotides read TGTGCCAGCAGGGCGGACAGCCAGGGGCCCCAGCATTTT. This encodes CASRADSQGPQHF. V and J are TRBV6-5 and TRBJ1-5; D perhaps matches TRBD1 (6 bases). The V and J ends lost 6 bases and 9 bases respectively, with 15 bases between them. The germline CDR1 and CDR2 sequences are MNHEY and SVGAGI. This CDR3 contains 13 residues.

V usage is TRBV4-3 and J usage is TRBJ2-3; 8 positions agree with TRBD2. The germline V gene encodes CDR1 LGHNA and CDR2 YSLEER. V shed 1 base and J 2 bases; nucleotides not matched to a gene: 11. The CDR3 is 18 amino acids. CDR3 nucleotides: TGCGCCAGCAGCCAAGGAGGTTGGGTAGCGGGAAACACAGATACGCAGTATTTT. Its protein is CASSQGGWVAGNTDTQYF.

The rearrangement joins TRBV20-1 to TRBJ1-1; D unclear. Germline assignment: CDR1 DFQATT and CDR2 SNEGSKA (reference sequence). The V gene lost 3 bases and the J gene lost 5 bases, with 7 bases spanning the gap. The CDR3 spans 11 residues. CDR3 loop: CSARRQTEAFF. The CDR3 DNA is TGCAGTGCTAGGAGGCAAACTGAAGCTTTCTTT.

The rearrangement uses TRBV9 and TRBJ1-1; D is ambiguous. The germline V gene has CDR1 SGDLS and CDR2 YYNGEE. The CDR3 extends over 14 amino acids. Trimming removed 4 bases at V and 2 bases at J, with 12 bases between. CDR3 protein: CASSPRVTNTEAFF. Written as DNA, the CDR3 is TGTGCCAGCAGCCCTAGGGTGACAAACACTGAAGCTTTCTTT.

This clone is a singleton in its sample. The chain couples TRBV18 to TRBJ1-1, with no clear D. Deletions cut 6 bases from V and 8 bases from J, with 13 bases between. Per germline, CDR1 KGHSH and CDR2 LQKENI. The CDR3 is 12 residues long. DNA for the CDR3: TGTGCCAGCTCGTCGAAGGGAGGGGAAGCTTTCTTT. Protein: CASSSKGGEAFF.

The J gene is TRBJ2-1, the V gene TRBV7-2; D gene ambiguous. Trimming took 3 bases from V and 6 from J, leaving 6 bases between them. From germline, CDR1 is SGHTA and CDR2 FQGNSA. The CDR3 sequence is 12 residues long. This CDR3 is CASSFKPNEQFF. CDR3 nucleotides: TGTGCCAGCAGCTTTAAACCCAATGAGCAGTTCTTC. Full variable domain (remainder filled in from reference TRBV7-2 and TRBJ2-1): GAGVSQSPSNKVTEKGKDVELRCDPISGHTALYWYRQSLGQGLEFLIYFQGNSAPDKSGLPSDRFSAERTGGSVSTLTIQRTQQEDSAVYLCASSFKPNEQFFGPGTRLTVL.